Here is one T cell receptor beta chain with its context. Its antigen is unknown. The sample originates from a study of T cell responses to AZD1222 COVID-19 vaccine. Study results and caveats: At baseline, seropositivity was found in only 5 to 7 AZD1222 recipients.

Sequenced by immunoSEQ multiplex PCR; TCRdb stores in-frame clones only, minus some. The table includes 120,000 to 150,000 clones, 80% to 95% detected once. The sequencing here drew on peripheral blood, taken on day 0 of MenACWY control vaccination. The receptor's source is an adult in good health.

In nucleotides, the CDR3 is TGTGCCAGCAGTTGGGGTAAAGGGAACACTGAAGCTTTCTTT. It is translated as CASSWGKGNTEAFF. This rearrangement joins TRBV27 to TRBJ1-1, with D uncertain. CDR3 length: 14 amino acids. Germline lookup yields CDR1 MNHEY and CDR2 SMNVEV (reference sequence). Trimming took 4 bases from V and 1 from J, leaving 10 bases between them.